The source of this T cell receptor (beta chain) is a study of blood T cell repertoires in COVID-19. Sequencing was performed with immunoSEQ multiplex PCR; in TCRdb, only in-frame clones are kept and a portion is missing. The table shows about 84,000 clones, with approximately 86% occurring only once. The sample was peripheral blood. The TCR was taken from a man aged 80 or over with active or convalescent COVID-19.

The CDR3 sequence is CASSALGTEAFF. In nucleotides, the CDR3 is TGTGCCAGCTCCGCCCTCGGCACTGAAGCTTTCTTT. This chain connects TRBV18 to TRBJ1-1; no reliable D call. V was trimmed by 6 bases and J by 4 bases, leaving 9 bases between them. Germline V gene data show CDR1 as KGHSH and CDR2 as LQKENI. This CDR3 has 12 residues.